These 5 T cell receptor beta chains came from one sample sequenced in a study of blood T cell repertoires in COVID-19. Clones were sequenced by immunoSEQ multiplex PCR, and TCRdb holds only the in-frame ones, with some missing. The data hold roughly 200,000 clones, with approximately 78% observed a single time. Sequenced material: peripheral blood. The receptor source for this set is a woman of 80 years or more with COVID-19, enrolled during active disease.

The chain recombines TRBV7-3 with TRBJ2-1, with 12 positions matching TRBD1. The CDR3 has 17 amino acids. Trimming took 3 bases from V and 8 from J; bases not matched to a gene: 11. From germline, CDR1 is SGHTA and CDR2 FQGTGA. The DNA for the CDR3 is TGTGCCAGCAGCTTGACCGGGACAGGGGGCGGTAGGGATGAGCAGTTCTTC. It translates to CASSLTGTGGGRDEQFF.

The count of this clone is one. The chain has TRBV5-1 and TRBJ2-7; the D gene is possibly TRBD2 (5 bases). This CDR3 is 15 amino acids long. Germline CDR1 SGHRS, CDR2 YFSETQ. Trimming cost V 0 bases and J 3 bases, with 13 bases left between them. The CDR3, as DNA: TGCGCCAGCAGCTTGGAATTGCCGGGGATCTACGAGCAGTACTTC. It is translated as CASSLELPGIYEQYF.

This chain uses TRBV5-1 with TRBJ1-2, with a possible D match to TRBD1 (5 bases). Looked up from germline, CDR1 is SGHRS and CDR2 is YFSETQ. Trimming removed 0 bases from V and 5 bases from J, with 14 bases in between. The CDR3 is made up of 15 amino acids. CDR3 in DNA: TGCGCCAGCAGCTTGGATGGGACTGCGATATATGGCTACACCTTC. It encodes CASSLDGTAIYGYTF.

This chain links TRBV30 with TRBJ1-4, with 8 bases identical to TRBD1. Germline-derived CDR1 and CDR2 are GTSNPN and SVGIG (reference sequence). The CDR3 loop spans 16 amino acids. Trimming at V came to 2 bases and at J to 1 base, leaving 6 bases not matched to a gene. CDR3 amino acids: CAWSTGGFGTNEKLFF. CDR3 bases: TGTGCCTGGAGTACAGGGGGTTTTGGAACTAATGAAAAACTGTTTTTT.

The sample holds one count of this clone. Here the CDR3 reads CASTRAGTSTDTQYF. The CDR3 DNA follows: TGTGCCAGCACTAGAGCGGGGACTAGCACAGATACGCAGTATTTT. The gene calls are TRBV25-1 and TRBJ2-3, with 7 nucleotides matching TRBD2. This CDR3 comprises 15 residues. Germline V gene lookup returns CDR1 MGHDK and CDR2 SYGVNS. With 7 bases clipped from V and 0 bases from J, the junction kept 7 bases outside the gene matches. Full variable domain (outside the CDR3, taken from reference TRBV25-1 and TRBJ2-3): EADIYQTPRYLVIGTGKKITLECSQTMGHDKMYWYQQDPGMELHLIHYSYGVNSTEKGDLSSESTVSRIRTEHFPLTLESARPSHTSQYLCASTRAGTSTDTQYFGPGTRLTVL.